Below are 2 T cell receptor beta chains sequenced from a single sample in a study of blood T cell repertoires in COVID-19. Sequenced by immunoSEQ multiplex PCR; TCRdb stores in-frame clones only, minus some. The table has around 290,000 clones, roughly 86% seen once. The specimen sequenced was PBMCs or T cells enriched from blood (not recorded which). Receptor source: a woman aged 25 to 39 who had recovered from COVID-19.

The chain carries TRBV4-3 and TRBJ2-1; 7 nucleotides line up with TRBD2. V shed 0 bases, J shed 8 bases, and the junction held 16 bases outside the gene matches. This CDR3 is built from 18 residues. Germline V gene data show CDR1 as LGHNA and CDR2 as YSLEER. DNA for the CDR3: TGCGCCAGCAGCCAAGAGCGGTGGGGAGTAGCGGGTATCTATGAGCAGTTCTTC. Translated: CASSQERWGVAGIYEQFF.

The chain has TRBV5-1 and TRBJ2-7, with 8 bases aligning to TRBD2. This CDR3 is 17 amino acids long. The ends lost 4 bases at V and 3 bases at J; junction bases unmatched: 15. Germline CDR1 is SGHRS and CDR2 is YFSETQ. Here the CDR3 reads CASSLNGGVPPHYEQYF. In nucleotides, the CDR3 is TGCGCCAGCAGCCTAAACGGGGGGGTCCCCCCCCACTACGAGCAGTACTTC.